This TCR beta chain was captured in a study of T-cell memory formation after mild COVID-19. With V trimmed by 2 bases and J by 7 bases, 9 bases remained unmatched. The CDR3 runs to 16 residues. Germline V CDR1 and CDR2: LGHNA, YSLEER. TCRdb reprocessed the 5' RACE reads with MiXCR, giving one entry per CDR3 protein. The sample holds about 140,000 distinct CDR3 sequences, roughly 13% seen once. The chain joins TRBV4-3 to TRBJ2-5; 11 bases agree with TRBD1. Sequencing input: PBMCs or a T cell subset sorted from them (not recorded which). The sequence derives from an adult woman who had mild COVID-19 (a few samples of this study predate the infection). Cell type and time point are not known. This CDR3 reads CASSQMPGQGEGTQYF. In DNA form, the CDR3 reads TGCGCCAGCAGCCAAATGCCGGGACAGGGGGAAGGGACCCAGTACTTC.